The 22 T cell receptor beta chains below come from one sample, sequenced in a study of CD8+ T cells in alopecia areata. cDNA serving as the sequencing template came from extracted, reverse transcribed RNA. The data were produced by immunoSEQ multiplex PCR, yet TCRdb's version contains in-frame clones alone and is incomplete. The record shows under 20,000 clones for this sample, with no singletons present. A panel of CD4, CD8alpha, NKG2D, NKG2ACE and other markers served to sort pooled cutaneous lymph node cells. The source material was CD8+ T cells sorted from a lymph node. The source is a C3H/HeJ mouse with alopecia areata. For the strain, the MHC haplotype given is H2-k.

Regarding this clone: The genes are named according to mouse. From the germline J gene comes the end of the CDR3, since the read stops 4 residues before it. The chain carries TRBV13-2 and TRBJ2-7, with D perhaps matching TRBD2 (7 bases). V was trimmed by 2 bases and J by 0 bases, leaving 15 bases between them. Per germline, CDR1 NNHNN and CDR2 SYGAGS (reference sequence). CDR3 length: 16 amino acids. The CDR3 reads CASGEQGGGSSYEQYF. The sequenced part of the CDR3 DNA is TGTGCCAGCGGTGAGCAAGGGGGGGGGAGCTCCTAT.

A note on this clone: The gene symbols are mouse symbols. Sequencing ends 4 residues short of the CDR3 end; the germline J gene provides the rest. The J gene is TRBJ2-1, the V gene TRBV13-1, with TRBD2 identical over 9 bases. The germline CDR1 and CDR2 sequences are NSHNY and SYGAGN. The CDR3 is made up of 15 amino acids. CDR3 sequence reads: CASSDGGGARAEQFF. CDR3 DNA (partial): TGTGCCAGCAGTGATGGTGGGGGGGCGAGGGCT.

A few counts support this clone. This may come from a read error, since a much larger clone is one base off. Genes and germline are mouse. With the read ending 4 residues before the CDR3 end, the germline J gene is used to fill in that end. The chain uses TRBV19 and TRBJ2-1; TRBD1 matches 7 bases. The germline V gene encodes CDR1 FNHDT and CDR2 SITEND (reference sequence). Trimming at V came to 4 bases and at J to 0 bases, leaving 1 base not matched to a gene. The CDR3 is 14 residues long. The part of the CDR3 DNA that was read is TGTGCCAGCAGTTGGGACAGTAACTATGCT. Amino acids: CASSWDSNYA. The full CDR3 sequence reads CASSWDSNYAEQFF.

This clone was seen many times. The gene names here belong to mouse. With the read ending 4 residues before the CDR3 end, the germline J gene is used to fill in that end. V and J are TRBV13-3 and TRBJ2-3, with 9 positions matching TRBD1. Germline lookup yields CDR1 NNHDY and CDR2 SYVADS. The CDR3 has 16 residues. V lost 2 bases and J lost 0; bases outside the gene matches: 4. The sequenced part of the CDR3 DNA is TGTGCCAGCAGTGACGGGACAGGGAGGAGTGCAGAA. Translation gives CASSDGTGRSAE. The entire CDR3 sequence reads CASSDGTGRSAETLYF.

This clone came up many times. All gene names here are mouse names. The CDR3 goes on 4 residues after the read ends, and that part is filled in from the germline J gene. This chain connects TRBV13-2 to TRBJ2-5; D remains unclear. Germline CDR1 NNHNN, CDR2 SYGAGS (reference sequence). Trimming removed 1 base at V and 1 base at J, with 4 bases between. The CDR3 is 13 amino acids. CDR3 sequence: CASGDLDQDTQYF. CDR3 DNA (partial): TGTGCCAGCGGTGATCTGGACCAAGAC.

In this sample, this clone turned up a few times. The genes are named according to mouse. The read stops 4 residues short of the end of the CDR3; the missing end is completed from the germline J gene. V is TRBV1 and J is TRBJ2-7; 9 bases match TRBD2. Germline CDR1 and CDR2: NSQYPW and LRSPGD (reference sequence). CDR3 length: 16 amino acids. The V gene end was trimmed by 1 base and the J gene end by 0 bases; junction bases not matched to a gene: 4. The CDR3 DNA, read in part, is TGCACCTGCAGTGCAGGACTGGGGGTAAGCTCCTAT. Amino acid sequence: CTCSAGLGVSSY. The complete CDR3 reads CTCSAGLGVSSYEQYF. The full variable domain, rest sourced from reference TRBV1 and TRBJ2-7, is VTLLEQNPRWRLVPRGQAVNLRCILKNSQYPWMSWYQQDLQKQLQWLFTLRSPGDKEVKSLPGADYLATRVTDTELRLQVANMSQGRTLYCTCSAGLGVSSYEQYFGPGTRLTVL.

As to this clone: Mouse names are used for the genes. With the read ending 4 residues before the CDR3 end, the germline J gene is used to fill in that end. This chain connects TRBV19 to TRBJ2-4; TRBD1 might be the D (5 bases). This CDR3 has 12 amino acids. In germline, CDR1 is FNHDT, CDR2 SITEND (reference sequence). The covered CDR3 bases are TGTGCCAGCAGTTCTGACAGAAAC. Its translation: CASSSDRN. The whole CDR3 region reads CASSSDRNTLYF.

In its sample, this clone was seen a few times. The gene symbols are mouse symbols. The read falls 4 residues short of the CDR3 end, and the missing part is taken from the germline J gene. The chain carries TRBV5 and TRBJ2-7; D may be TRBD1 (5 bases). Germline V gene sequence: CDR1 LGHNA, CDR2 YNLKQL (reference sequence). CDR3 length: 13 residues. The sequenced part of the CDR3 DNA is TGTGCCAGCAGCCAAGGACAGTCTTAT. Its translation: CASSQGQSY. The full-length CDR3 reads as CASSQGQSYEQYF.

This clone was counted at least ten times. The germline and genes are mouse ones. Coverage ceases 4 residues before the CDR3 finishes, and the germline J gene fills in the end. The chain has TRBV13-3 and TRBJ1-4; TRBD1 is a possible D gene (6 bases). The germline V gene has CDR1 NNHDY and CDR2 SYVADS. This CDR3 contains 15 residues. Trimming took off 0 bases at V and 2 bases at J, with 8 bases between the two ends. CDR3 sequence reads: CASSDGDKSNERLFF. CDR3 DNA (partial): TGTGCCAGCAGTGATGGGGACAAATCCAACGAA. The full variable domain, rest sourced from reference TRBV13-3 and TRBJ1-4, is EAAVTQSPRSKVAVTGGKVTLSCHQTNNHDYMYWYRQDTGHGLRLIHYSYVADSTEKGDIPDGYKASRPSQENFSLILELASLSQTAVYFCASSDGDKSNERLFFGHGTKLSVL.

Points on this clone: Mouse gene names apply. The read falls 4 residues short of the CDR3 end, and the missing part is taken from the germline J gene. The chain joins TRBV19 to TRBJ2-7, with 7 bases aligning to TRBD2. Germline V lookup: CDR1 FNHDT, CDR2 SITEND (reference sequence). This CDR3 spans 14 amino acids. CDR3 bases read: TGTGCCAGCAGTATAGCTCCTGGGGGATAT. This gives the protein CASSIAPGGY. The whole CDR3 reads CASSIAPGGYEQYF.

In regard to this clone: Gene names denote mouse genes. The missing CDR3 end, 4 residues past where the read stops, is filled in from the germline J gene. The chain combines TRBV19 with TRBJ2-5, with 8 bases fitting TRBD2. The CDR3 length is 13 residues. Trimming removed 7 bases from V and 1 base from J; junction bases left unmatched: 2. Germline CDR1 FNHDT, CDR2 SITEND (reference sequence). The CDR3 is CASGWGDQDTQYF. The sequenced part of the CDR3 DNA is TGTGCCAGCGGCTGGGGGGACCAAGAC. The full variable domain, rest sourced from reference TRBV19 and TRBJ2-5, is GGIITQTPKFLIGQEGQKLTLKCQQNFNHDTMYWYRQDSGKGLRLIYYSITENDLQKGDLSEGYDASREKKSSFSLTVTSAQKNEMAVFLCASGWGDQDTQYFGPGTRLLVL.

For this clone: The genes and germline here are from mouse. The read ends 4 residues before the CDR3 terminus; that terminus is restored from the germline J gene. The gene calls are TRBV19 and TRBJ2-3, with 9 positions matching TRBD2. This CDR3 has 16 residues. Per germline, CDR1 FNHDT and CDR2 SITEND (reference sequence). V gave up 2 bases and J gave up 1 base; unmatched junction bases: 5. CDR3 in amino acids: CASSIYWGEGAETLYF. The CDR3 bases that were read are TGTGCCAGCAGTATCTACTGGGGGGAGGGTGCAGAA.

This clone was counted many times. Gene names denote mouse genes. The read terminates 4 residues before the CDR3 end, so the remaining end is supplied by the germline J gene. The chain uses TRBV1 and TRBJ2-1; the match to TRBD2 covers 7 bases. The CDR3 spans 15 residues. The trim removed 1 base at V and 3 bases at J, leaving 3 bases unmatched. The germline V gene encodes CDR1 NSQYPW and CDR2 LRSPGD (reference sequence). The covered CDR3 bases are TGCACCTGCAGTGCAGTGGGGGGAATCTATGCT. Protein sequence: CTCSAVGGIYA. The whole CDR3 sequence reads CTCSAVGGIYAEQFF. The full variable domain, in which reference TRBV1 and TRBJ2-1 provide the parts outside the CDR3, is VTLLEQNPRWRLVPRGQAVNLRCILKNSQYPWMSWYQQDLQKQLQWLFTLRSPGDKEVKSLPGADYLATRVTDTELRLQVANMSQGRTLYCTCSAVGGIYAEQFFGPGTRLTVL.

Worth noting for this clone: Gene names and germline refer to mouse. Read sequence stops 4 residues before the CDR3 end, and the germline J gene provides the missing end. The chain uses TRBV17 and TRBJ2-5; the D gene is possibly TRBD1 (6 bases). V was cut by 5 bases and J by 0 bases, with 9 bases left in between. Germline CDR1 reads MNHDT; CDR2 reads YYDKIL. This CDR3 is built from 14 residues. The sequenced CDR3 bases are TGTGCTAGCAGTGGGACAATTAACCAAGAC. It encodes CASSGTINQD. The entire CDR3 is CASSGTINQDTQYF.

This clone was observed a handful of times. Mouse gene names and germline throughout. Sequencing ends 4 residues short of the CDR3 end; the germline J gene provides the rest. The rearrangement uses TRBV13-1 and TRBJ2-2, with 7 bases that match TRBD1. In germline, CDR1 is NSHNY, CDR2 SYGAGN. The CDR3 extends over 15 amino acids. The J segment lost 6 bases and the V segment lost 3 bases, leaving 8 bases of the junction unmatched. The CDR3 spells CASSAPTGWPGQLYF. The DNA read from the CDR3 is TGTGCCAGCAGTGCCCCGACAGGGTGGCCCGGG.

This clone was picked up a small number of times. The genes and germline here are from mouse. The read terminates 4 residues before the CDR3 end, so the remaining end is supplied by the germline J gene. The gene calls are TRBV13-1 and TRBJ2-5, with a possible D match to TRBD1 (6 bases). V was trimmed by 1 base and J by 1 base, leaving 7 bases between them. This CDR3 region has 14 residues. Germline V lookup: CDR1 NSHNY, CDR2 SYGAGN. This CDR3 reads CASSDRGYQDTQYF. The sequenced CDR3 bases are TGTGCCAGCAGTGATAGGGGGTACCAAGAC.

A note on this clone: The germline and genes are mouse ones. Partial CDR3 DNA: TGTGCCAGCAGCCCGGGACAGTATGCT. Translation: CASSPGQYA. The full CDR3 sequence reads CASSPGQYAEQFF. V and J are TRBV13-3 and TRBJ2-1; TRBD1 agrees at 7 bases. The CDR3 end falls 4 residues outside the read, so it is completed with the germline J gene. Germline V gives CDR1 NNHDY, CDR2 SYVADS. The CDR3 is 13 residues long. Losses at the gene ends were 5 bases for V and 4 bases for J; bases not matched to a gene: 3.

This clone has ten or more counts. Gene names and germline match the mouse. CDR3 bases read: TGTGCCAGCAGACCTCTGGGGGTTAACCAAGAC. Its translation: CASRPLGVNQD. The CDR3, in full, reads CASRPLGVNQDTQYF. The V call is TRBV19, the J call TRBJ2-5; 7 nucleotides match TRBD2. The CDR3 is cut off 4 residues early in the read; its end comes from the germline J gene. The germline V gene has CDR1 FNHDT and CDR2 SITEND (reference sequence). The CDR3 contains 15 residues. The ends lost 5 bases at V and 0 bases at J; junction bases unmatched: 6.

This clone was seen ten or more times. Each gene name is a mouse one. Read data end 4 residues before the CDR3 end; the end is taken from the germline J gene. V and J are TRBV13-1 and TRBJ2-5, with D possibly being TRBD1 (6 bases). Trimming removed 1 base at V and 0 bases at J, with 9 bases between. The CDR3 is 15 residues long. Germline V gene lookup returns CDR1 NSHNY and CDR2 SYGAGN. The CDR3 bases that were read are TGTGCCAGCAGTGATTGGGACAATAACCAAGAC. Residues: CASSDWDNNQD. The full CDR3 is CASSDWDNNQDTQYF.

A word on this clone: Gene labels here are mouse ones. The read stops 4 residues short of the end of the CDR3; the missing end is completed from the germline J gene. The chain couples TRBV1 to TRBJ1-1; maybe TRBD1 (6 bases). The CDR3 spans 13 residues. Looked up from germline, CDR1 is NSQYPW and CDR2 is LRSPGD (reference sequence). Trimming took 6 bases from V and 2 from J, leaving 10 bases between them. The sequenced CDR3 bases are TGCACCTGCAGGGTGGACAGTAACACA. Its protein is CTCRVDSNT. The whole CDR3 region reads CTCRVDSNTEVFF. Looking up the rest from reference TRBV1 and TRBJ1-1 gives the full variable domain: VTLLEQNPRWRLVPRGQAVNLRCILKNSQYPWMSWYQQDLQKQLQWLFTLRSPGDKEVKSLPGADYLATRVTDTELRLQVANMSQGRTLYCTCRVDSNTEVFFGKGTRLTVV.

This clone has a handful of counts. The TCRdb protein fails to match the DNA translation at residue 12; the protein reported here was translated from the DNA. All gene names here are mouse names. The CDR3 extends 3 residues past the end of the read, so its final part is completed from the germline J gene. The V and J genes are TRBV13-2 and TRBJ1-6; TRBD1 matches at 12 bases. TRBJ1-6 is an open reading frame whose function is uncertain. The J segment lost 6 bases and the V segment lost 3 bases, leaving 1 base of the junction unmatched. Germline V CDR1 and CDR2: NNHNN, SYGAGS (reference sequence). The CDR3 has 15 amino acids. This CDR3 is CASGGDRGRNSPLYF. CDR3 bases read: TGTGCCAGCGGTGGGGACAGGGGGCGTAATTCGCCC.

Turning to this clone: The gene names given are mouse names. The read gets to within 4 residues of the CDR3 end, and the germline J gene fills in the rest. The chain is built from TRBV2 and TRBJ2-7; 7 positions agree with TRBD2. This CDR3 region has 13 residues. V shed 4 bases and J 3 bases; nucleotides not matched to a gene: 3. Per the germline V gene, CDR1 is LGHNA and CDR2 is YSYQKL. CDR3: CASSPDWLYEQYF. The sequenced part of the CDR3 DNA is TGTGCCAGCAGCCCGGACTGGCTCTAT.